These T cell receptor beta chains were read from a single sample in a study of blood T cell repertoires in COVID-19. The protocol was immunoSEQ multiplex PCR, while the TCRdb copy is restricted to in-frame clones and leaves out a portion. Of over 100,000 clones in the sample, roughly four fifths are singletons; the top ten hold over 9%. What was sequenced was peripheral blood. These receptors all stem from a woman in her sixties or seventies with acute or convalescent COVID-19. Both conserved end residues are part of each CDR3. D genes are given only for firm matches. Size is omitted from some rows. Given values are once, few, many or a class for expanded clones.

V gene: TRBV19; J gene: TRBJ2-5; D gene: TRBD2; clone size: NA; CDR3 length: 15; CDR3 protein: CASSIMTSGQETQYF; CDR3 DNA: TGTGCCAGTAGTATAATGACTAGCGGCCAAGAGACCCAGTACTTC
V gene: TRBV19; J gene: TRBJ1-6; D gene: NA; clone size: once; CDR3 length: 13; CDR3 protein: CASSIGEDSPLHF; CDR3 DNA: TGTGCCAGTAGTATAGGGGAGGACTCACCCCTCCACTTT
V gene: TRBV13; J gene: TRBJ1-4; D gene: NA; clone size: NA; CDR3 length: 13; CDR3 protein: CASNLRGEEKLFF; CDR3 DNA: TGTGCCAGCAACTTGCGGGGAGAGGAAAAACTGTTTTTT
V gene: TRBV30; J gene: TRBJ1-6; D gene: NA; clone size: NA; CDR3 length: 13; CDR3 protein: CAWRIGGNSPLHF; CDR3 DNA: TGTGCCTGGAGGATTGGGGGGAATTCACCCCTCCACTTT
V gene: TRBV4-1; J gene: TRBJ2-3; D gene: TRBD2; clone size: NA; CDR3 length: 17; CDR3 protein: CASSQEGTSGGADTQYF; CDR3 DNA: TGCGCCAGCAGCCAAGAGGGGACTAGCGGGGGAGCAGATACGCAGTATTTT
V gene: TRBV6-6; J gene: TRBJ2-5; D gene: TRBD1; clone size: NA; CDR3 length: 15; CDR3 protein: CASSPGAGGRETQYF; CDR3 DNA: TGTGCCAGCAGCCCCGGGGCAGGGGGCAGGGAGACCCAGTACTTC
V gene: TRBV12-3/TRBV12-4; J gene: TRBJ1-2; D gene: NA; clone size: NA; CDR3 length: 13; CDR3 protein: CASSPQAAGGYTF; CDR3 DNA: TGTGCCAGCAGTCCGCAGGCCGCGGGAGGCTACACCTTC
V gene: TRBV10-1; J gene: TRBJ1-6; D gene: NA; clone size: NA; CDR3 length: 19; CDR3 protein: CASSESSGTIRAYNSPLHF; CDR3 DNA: TGCGCCAGCAGTGAGTCCTCCGGGACAATAAGAGCCTATAATTCACCCCTCCACTTT
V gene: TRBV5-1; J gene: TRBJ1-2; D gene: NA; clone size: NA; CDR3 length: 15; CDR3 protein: CASSLDHGQNYGYTF; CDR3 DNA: TGCGCCAGCAGCTTGGATCACGGACAGAACTATGGCTACACCTTC
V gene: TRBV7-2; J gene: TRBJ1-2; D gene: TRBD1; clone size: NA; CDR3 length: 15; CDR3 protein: CASSLVQGQGNGYTF; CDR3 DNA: TGTGCCAGCAGCTTAGTGCAGGGACAGGGAAACGGCTACACCTTC
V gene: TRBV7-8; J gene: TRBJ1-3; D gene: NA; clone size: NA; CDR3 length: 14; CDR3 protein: CASSPTGPGNTIYF; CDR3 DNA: TGTGCCAGCAGCCCAACAGGGCCTGGAAACACCATATATTTT
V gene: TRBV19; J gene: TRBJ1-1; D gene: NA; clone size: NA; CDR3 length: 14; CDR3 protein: CASSIVKRTVEAFF; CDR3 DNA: TGTGCCAGTAGTATAGTAAAAAGGACAGTTGAAGCTTTCTTT
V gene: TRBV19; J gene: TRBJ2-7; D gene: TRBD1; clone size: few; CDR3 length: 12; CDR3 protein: CASSDRGYEQYF; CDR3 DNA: TGTGCCAGTTCGGACAGGGGGTACGAGCAGTACTTC
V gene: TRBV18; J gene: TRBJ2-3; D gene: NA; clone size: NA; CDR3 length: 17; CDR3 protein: CASSRRESSQSTDTQYF; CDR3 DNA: TGTGCCAGCTCGCGTCGAGAGTCTAGCCAAAGCACAGATACGCAGTATTTT
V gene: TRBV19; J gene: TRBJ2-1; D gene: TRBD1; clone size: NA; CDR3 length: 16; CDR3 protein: CASSPRGQGAWNEQFF; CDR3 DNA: TGTGCCAGTAGTCCCAGAGGACAGGGGGCATGGAATGAGCAGTTCTTC
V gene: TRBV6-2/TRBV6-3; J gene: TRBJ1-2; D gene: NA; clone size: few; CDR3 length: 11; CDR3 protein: CASSYQGGYTF; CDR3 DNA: TGTGCCAGCAGTTATCAGGGCGGCTACACCTTC
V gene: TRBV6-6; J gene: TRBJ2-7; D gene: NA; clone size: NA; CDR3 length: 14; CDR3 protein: CASSLDRKNYEQYF; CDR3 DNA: TGTGCCAGCAGTTTAGACAGGAAGAACTACGAGCAGTACTTC
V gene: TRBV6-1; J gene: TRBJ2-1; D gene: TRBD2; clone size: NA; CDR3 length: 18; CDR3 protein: CASSEVPPAVAGDNEQFF; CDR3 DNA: TGTGCCAGCAGTGAAGTTCCCCCCGCGGTAGCGGGGGACAATGAGCAGTTCTTC
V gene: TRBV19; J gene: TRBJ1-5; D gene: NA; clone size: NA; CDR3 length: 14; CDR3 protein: CASSRGGQYQPQHF; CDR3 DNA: TGTGCCAGTAGTCGCGGTGGCCAGTATCAGCCCCAGCATTTT
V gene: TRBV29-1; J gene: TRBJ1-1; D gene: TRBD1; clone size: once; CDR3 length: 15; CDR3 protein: CSVRTGTGFYTEAFF; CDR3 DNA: TGCAGCGTTAGAACCGGGACAGGGTTCTACACTGAAGCTTTCTTT
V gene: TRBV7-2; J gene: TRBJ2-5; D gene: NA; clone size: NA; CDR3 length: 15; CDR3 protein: CASSFLGPGGETQYF; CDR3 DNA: TGTGCCAGCAGCTTCTTGGGGCCCGGGGGAGAGACCCAGTACTTC
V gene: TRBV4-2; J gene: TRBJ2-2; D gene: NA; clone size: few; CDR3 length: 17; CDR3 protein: CASSQNYIAQNTGELFF; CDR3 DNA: TGTGCCAGCAGCCAAAACTATATAGCCCAAAACACCGGGGAGCTGTTTTTT
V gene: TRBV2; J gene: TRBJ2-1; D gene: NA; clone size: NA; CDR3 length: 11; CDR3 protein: CASSSHTGQFF; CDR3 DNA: TGTGCCAGCAGTTCCCACACGGGGCAGTTCTTC
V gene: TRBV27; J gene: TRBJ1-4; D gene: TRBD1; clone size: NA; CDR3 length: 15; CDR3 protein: CASSPRDRGIEKLFF; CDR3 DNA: TGTGCCAGCAGTCCGCGGGACAGGGGCATTGAAAAACTGTTTTTT
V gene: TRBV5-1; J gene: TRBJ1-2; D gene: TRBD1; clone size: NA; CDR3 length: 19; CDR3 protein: CASSSPTGTGGRVFESYTF; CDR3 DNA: TGCGCCAGCAGTTCCCCCACCGGGACAGGTGGTCGGGTTTTCGAGAGCTACACCTTC
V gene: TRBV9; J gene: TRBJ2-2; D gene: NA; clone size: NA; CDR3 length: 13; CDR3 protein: CASTTDNTGELFF; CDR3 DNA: TGTGCCAGCACGACAGACAACACCGGGGAGCTGTTTTTT
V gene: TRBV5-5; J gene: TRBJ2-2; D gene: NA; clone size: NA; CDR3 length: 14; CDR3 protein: CASSLRDSTGELFF; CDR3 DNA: TGTGCCAGCAGCTTGAGGGACTCAACCGGGGAGCTGTTTTTT
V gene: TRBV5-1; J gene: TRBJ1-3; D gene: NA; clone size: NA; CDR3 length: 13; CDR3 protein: CASSGGSGNTIYF; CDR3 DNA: TGCGCCAGCAGCGGGGGGTCTGGAAACACCATATATTTT
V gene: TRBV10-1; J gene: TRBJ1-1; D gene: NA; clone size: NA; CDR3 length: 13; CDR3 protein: CASTLSVNTEAFF; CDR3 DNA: TGCGCCAGCACTCTCAGCGTTAACACTGAAGCTTTCTTT
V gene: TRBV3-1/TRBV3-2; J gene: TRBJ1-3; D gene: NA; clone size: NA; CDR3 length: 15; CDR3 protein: CASSSTGSSGNTIYF; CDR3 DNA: TGTGCCAGCAGTTCTACAGGGTCTTCTGGAAACACCATATATTTT
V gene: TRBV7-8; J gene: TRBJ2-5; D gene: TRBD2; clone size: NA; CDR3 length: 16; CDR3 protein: CASSREASGVRETQYF; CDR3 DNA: TGTGCCAGCAGTAGAGAGGCTAGCGGGGTTCGAGAGACCCAGTACTTC
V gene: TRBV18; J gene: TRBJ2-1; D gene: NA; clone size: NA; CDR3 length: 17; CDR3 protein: CASSPPGRASSYNEQFF; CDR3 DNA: TGTGCCAGCTCACCGCCTGGCAGGGCGTCCTCCTACAATGAGCAGTTCTTC
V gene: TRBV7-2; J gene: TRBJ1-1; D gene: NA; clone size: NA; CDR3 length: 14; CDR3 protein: CASSSHIRGPEAFF; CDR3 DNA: TGTGCCAGCAGCTCCCATATCAGGGGTCCTGAAGCTTTCTTT
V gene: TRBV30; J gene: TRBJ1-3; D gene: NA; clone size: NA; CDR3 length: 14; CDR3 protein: CAWSVFARANTIYF; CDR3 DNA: TGTGCCTGGAGTGTCTTCGCACGCGCGAACACCATATATTTT
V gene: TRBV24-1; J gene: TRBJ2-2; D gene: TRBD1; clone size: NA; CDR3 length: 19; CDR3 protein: CATSDSYGKGQGFTGELFF; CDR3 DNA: TGTGCCACCAGTGATTCCTATGGTAAGGGACAGGGTTTCACCGGGGAGCTGTTTTTT
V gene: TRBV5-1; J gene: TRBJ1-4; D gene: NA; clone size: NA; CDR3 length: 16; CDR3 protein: CASSFERAATNEKLFF; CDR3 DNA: TGCGCCAGCAGCTTCGAGAGGGCAGCAACTAATGAAAAACTGTTTTTT
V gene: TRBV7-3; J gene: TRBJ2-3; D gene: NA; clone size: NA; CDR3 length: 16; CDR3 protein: CASSLFGSRAGDTQYF; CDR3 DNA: TGTGCCAGCAGCTTATTCGGTAGTAGGGCGGGAGATACGCAGTATTTT
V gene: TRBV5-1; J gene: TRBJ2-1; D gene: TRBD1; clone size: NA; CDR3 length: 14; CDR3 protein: CATGLGQGHNEQFF; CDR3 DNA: TGCGCCACCGGGTTAGGACAGGGTCATAATGAGCAGTTCTTC